Listed below are T cell receptor beta chains from one sample, sequenced in a study of identical twins. TCRdb re-called the 5' RACE reads with MiXCR, one entry per CDR3 protein. The table lists fewer than 500,000 distinct CDR3 sequences, roughly an eighth of them singletons. The same specimen was also included in a second study, on yellow fever vaccine responses in identical twins.

Sequencing was carried out using CD4+ T cells sorted from blood. Source of these receptors: a woman under 30 in good health. The CDR3 runs from the conserved cysteine through the conserved F or W.

J gene: TRBJ2-7
V gene: TRBV9
CDR3 protein: CASSVSALPYEQYF

J gene: TRBJ2-1
V gene: TRBV9
CDR3 protein: CASSTGTSGSSRQFF

J gene: TRBJ2-1
V gene: TRBV28
CDR3 protein: CASKTLTSGMRNEQFF

J gene: TRBJ1-1
V gene: TRBV7-8
CDR3 protein: CASSLIRTGEAFF

J gene: TRBJ1-1
V gene: TRBV2
CDR3 protein: CATNKGNTEAFF

J gene: TRBJ2-7
V gene: TRBV7-2
CDR3 protein: CASSLEVGASYEQYF

J gene: TRBJ2-7
V gene: TRBV30
CDR3 protein: CAWRRGGDYFYEQYF

J gene: TRBJ1-2
V gene: TRBV4-2
CDR3 protein: CASSQGGTGDNYGYTF

J gene: TRBJ2-1
V gene: TRBV15
CDR3 protein: CATSRGSTYNEQFF

J gene: TRBJ2-5
V gene: TRBV11-3
CDR3 protein: CASSSTGGGQETQYF